This record looks at one T cell receptor (beta chain) sequence and its context. Every PCR was spiked with synthetic TCR analog templates. Some clones are missing from TCRdb's copy, which holds only in-frame ones; the method was immunoSEQ multiplex PCR. Of about 72,000 clones listed, roughly 80% are singletons. The source of the sample is a study of PD-L1 blockade in urothelial cancer. Study at large: Every 3 weeks, patients received intravenous atezolizumab 1,200 mg, beginning 2014. Samples came from 3 weeks, at the second dose, and 6 weeks into treatment. Patients had been given 0 to 3 earlier chemotherapy regimens.

This CDR3 is 15 amino acids long. The germline gives CDR1 MDHEN, CDR2 SYDVKM. Trimming removed 5 bases from V and 2 bases from J; junction bases left unmatched: 1. This chain uses TRBV28 with TRBJ2-1, with 12 nucleotides matching TRBD2. The sequencing here drew on PBMCs, taken around atezolizumab (anti-PD-L1) treatment. This clonotype was obtained from a man in his 70s with urothelial cancer. The CDR3 loop reads CASSRTSGTYNEQFF. CDR3 DNA: TGTGCCAGCAGTCGGACTAGCGGGACCTACAATGAGCAGTTCTTC. The variable domain in full, completed from reference TRBV28 and TRBJ2-1, reads DVKVTQSSRYLVKRTGEKVFLECVQDMDHENMFWYRQDPGLGLRLIYFSYDVKMKEKGDIPEGYSVSREKKERFSLILESASTNQTSMYLCASSRTSGTYNEQFFGPGTRLTVL.